This T cell receptor (beta chain) was observed in a study of T cell responses to AZD1222 COVID-19 vaccine. J was trimmed by 6 bases and V by 6 bases; bases with no gene match: 8. The CDR3 length is 15 residues. CDR1 SNHLY and CDR2 FYNNEI come from the germline V gene. Using immunoSEQ multiplex PCR, the repertoire was profiled, and TCRdb retains in-frame clones only, with some absent. The table has 100,000 to 150,000 clones, about 90% seen once. V is TRBV2 and J is TRBJ1-4, with 9 bases identical to TRBD1. The TCR was taken from an adult in good health. This sample comprised peripheral blood, obtained on day 0 of AZD1222 vaccination. CDR3 residues: CASSLQGASDEKLFF. CDR3 sequence (DNA): TGTGCCAGCAGCCTACAGGGGGCATCTGATGAAAAACTGTTTTTT.